These 25 T cell receptor beta chains share one sample of origin, sequenced in a study of blood T cell repertoires in COVID-19. The repertoire was sequenced with immunoSEQ multiplex PCR; TCRdb's copy has only in-frame clones and lacks some. The table includes about 130,000 clones, about 86% detected once. The sample consisted of peripheral blood. Source of these receptors: an elderly woman with acute or convalescent COVID-19.

The chain links TRBV19 to TRBJ1-5; tentative D call: TRBD1 (6 bases). The germline V gene has CDR1 LNHDA and CDR2 SQIVND (reference sequence). Trimming took off 4 bases at V and 4 bases at J, with 14 bases between the two ends. CDR3 size: 15 residues. The CDR3, as DNA: TGTGCCAGTAGTACCGAGGGGGGGCTTAATCAGCCCCAGCATTTT. Its translation is CASSTEGGLNQPQHF.

The CDR3 nucleotides are TGTGCCACAATTGGAGACTATGGCTACACCTTC. Translated, it gives CATIGDYGYTF. The rearrangement links TRBV6-5 to TRBJ1-2; D not certain. Between the trimmed V and J ends, which lost 10 bases and 3 bases, there was a span of 9 bases. CDR1 is MNHEY, CDR2 SVGAGI, per germline. The length of the CDR3 is 11 residues.

This clone was counted at least ten times. V and J are TRBV5-1 and TRBJ2-1; D call uncertain. CDR1 and CDR2 (germline): SGHRS, YFSETQ. Trimming shortened V by 6 bases and J by 1 base, and 11 bases separated the two germline ends. The CDR3 contains 14 residues. In DNA, the CDR3 is TGCGCCAGCACCTTACAAGATTCCTACAATGAGCAGTTCTTC. Its protein product is CASTLQDSYNEQFF.

The genes are TRBV5-1 and TRBJ1-1; unclear D gene. The CDR3 loop spans 12 amino acids. The germline CDR1 and CDR2 sequences are SGHRS and YFSETQ. V was pared by 0 bases and J by 10 bases, with 10 bases between. This CDR3 reads CASSLANSRAFF. CDR3 nucleotides: TGCGCCAGCAGCTTGGCCAATAGCAGAGCTTTCTTT.

The rearrangement joins TRBV6-5 to TRBJ2-3, with 7 bases lining up with TRBD2. Germline trimming cut 6 bases from V and 6 bases from J; bases unmatched to any gene: 6. CDR1 MNHEY and CDR2 SVGAGI come from the germline V gene. The CDR3 loop spans 13 amino acids. The CDR3 DNA reads TGTGCCAGCAGGACCGGGACTACGGATACGCAGTATTTT. Translated: CASRTGTTDTQYF.

The CDR3 region is CASSLTGGNTEAFF. The CDR3 region has the DNA TGTGCCAGCAGCTTAACAGGGGGGAACACTGAAGCTTTCTTT. The chain combines TRBV7-8 with TRBJ1-1; 8 bases fit TRBD1. After removal of 2 bases from V and 1 base from J, the junction contained 0 bases not matched to a gene. The CDR3 is 14 residues long. Germline V gene lookup returns CDR1 SGHVS and CDR2 FQNEAQ.

The J gene is TRBJ1-1, the V gene TRBV5-1, with 11 bases identical to TRBD1. Germline CDR1 reads SGHRS; CDR2 reads YFSETQ. This CDR3 is built from 15 residues. V trimming: 3 bases; J trimming: 5 bases; junction bases outside the gene matches: 6. The CDR3 DNA reads TGCGCCAGCAGCTCAGGACAGGGGGCTATGACTGAAGCTTTCTTT. This gives the protein CASSSGQGAMTEAFF.

This clone appeared a few times. The chain joins TRBV19 to TRBJ2-1, with TRBD2 matching over 9 bases. The CDR3 length is 16 residues. V lost 3 bases to trimming and J lost 7 bases; unmatched junction nucleotides: 10. Germline V gene data show CDR1 as LNHDA and CDR2 as SQIVND (reference sequence). CDR3 residues: CASSIIWRGGRNEQFF. CDR3 bases: TGTGCCAGTAGTATCATATGGCGGGGGGGAAGAAATGAGCAGTTCTTC.

The rearrangement joins TRBV7-9 to TRBJ1-1, with D perhaps TRBD1 (5 bases). This CDR3 has 14 amino acids. V dropped 1 base and J dropped 7 bases, with 13 bases sitting between them. From germline, CDR1 is SEHNR and CDR2 FQNEAQ (reference sequence). This CDR3 is CASSLDPPGGEAFF. The CDR3 nucleotides read TGTGCCAGCAGCTTAGACCCCCCCGGGGGTGAAGCTTTCTTT.

V gene TRBV7-2 combines with J gene TRBJ2-7, with 10 positions matching TRBD2. CDR1 and CDR2 from the germline V gene are SGHTA and FQGNSA. The CDR3 is made up of 15 amino acids. V gave up 3 bases and J gave up 7 bases; unmatched junction bases: 9. The CDR3 DNA is TGTGCCAGCAGCTTTAAAAGCGGGGGGGCGACGGAGCAGTACTTC. Translating gives CASSFKSGGATEQYF.

The chain links TRBV11-2 to TRBJ1-2; 11 positions match TRBD1. Germline V gene lookup returns CDR1 SGHAT and CDR2 FQNNGV. This CDR3 has 14 amino acids. V shed 4 bases and J 6 bases; nucleotides not matched to a gene: 4. CDR3 sequence reads: CASSSDRGLNGYTF. In DNA form, the CDR3 reads TGTGCCAGCAGCTCGGACAGGGGGCTGAATGGCTACACCTTC.

The V and J genes are TRBV29-1 and TRBJ2-1; no definite D call. Trimming removed 3 bases at V and 3 bases at J, with 3 bases between. The germline CDR1 and CDR2 sequences are SQVTM and ANQGSEA. This CDR3 is 11 amino acids long. For the CDR3, the DNA is TGCAGCGTTGATTACTACAATGAGCAGTTCTTC. Protein: CSVDYYNEQFF.

The chain has TRBV11-2 and TRBJ1-2; the D gene is possibly TRBD1 (6 bases). Germline CDR1 is SGHAT and CDR2 is FQNNGV. This CDR3 has 15 amino acids. Deletions cut 2 bases from V and 8 bases from J, with 18 bases between. The DNA for the CDR3 is TGTGCCAGCAGCTTAACTCTCGGCAGGGGTAGGGGCTACACCTTC. It is translated as CASSLTLGRGRGYTF.

The chain joins TRBV9 to TRBJ2-3; 8 bases line up with TRBD2. Looked up from germline, CDR1 is SGDLS and CDR2 is YYNGEE. J lost 7 bases, V lost 0 bases, and 4 bases had no gene match. CDR3 length: 14 amino acids. In nucleotides, the CDR3 is TGTGCCAGCAGCGTAGACGGGAGGGTCCATACGCAGTATTTT. Translated, it gives CASSVDGRVHTQYF.

The V gene is TRBV3-1 (or the pseudogene TRBV3-2), the J gene TRBJ1-1, with 7 bases aligning to TRBD1. The CDR3 has 12 amino acids. Germline V CDR1 and CDR2: LGHDT, YNNKEL (reference sequence). Trimming cost V 7 bases and J 7 bases; bases outside gene matches: 6. CDR3 DNA: TGTGCCAGCACAAGGACAGGAGGTGAAGCTTTCTTT. This translates into CASTRTGGEAFF.

The V and J genes are TRBV3-1 (or the pseudogene TRBV3-2) and TRBJ1-1; 7 positions match TRBD1. V trimming: 2 bases; J trimming: 4 bases; junction bases outside the gene matches: 4. CDR1 is LGHDT, CDR2 YNNKEL, per germline (reference sequence). The CDR3 consists of 14 residues. This chain's CDR3 is CASSQRRQGTEAFF. The CDR3 DNA follows: TGTGCCAGCAGCCAACGTCGACAGGGCACTGAAGCTTTCTTT.

The V and J genes are TRBV25-1 and TRBJ1-6; 7 bases agree with TRBD1. V shed 8 bases, J shed 7 bases, and the junction held 8 bases outside the gene matches. CDR3 length equals 14 residues. Germline CDR1 is MGHDK and CDR2 is SYGVNS. CDR3 sequence reads: CASRRDSKNSPLHF. The DNA of the CDR3 is TGTGCCAGCCGACGGGACAGTAAAAATTCACCCCTCCACTTT. Full variable domain (missing parts from reference TRBV25-1 and TRBJ1-6): EADIYQTPRYLVIGTGKKITLECSQTMGHDKMYWYQQDPGMELHLIHYSYGVNSTEKGDLSSESTVSRIRTEHFPLTLESARPSHTSQYLCASRRDSKNSPLHFGNGTRLTVT.

The CDR3 DNA sequence: TGTGCCAGCCGGGACATAAACACAGATACGCAGTATTTT. Translated, it gives CASRDINTDTQYF. This rearrangement joins TRBV6-6 to TRBJ2-3, with a tentative D call TRBD1 (6 bases). Trimming took 8 bases from V and 2 from J, leaving 11 bases between them. CDR3 length: 13 amino acids. In germline, CDR1 is MNHNY, CDR2 SVGAGI (reference sequence).

The CDR3 DNA follows: TGTGCCAGCAGCTTTAAAGGGGACACTGAAGCTTTCTTT. Amino acid sequence: CASSFKGDTEAFF. The chain uses TRBV6-2 or TRBV6-3 and TRBJ1-1; D may be TRBD1 (5 bases). This CDR3 has 13 amino acids. V was shortened by 6 bases and J by 3 bases, with 11 bases between the two germline ends. CDR1 is MNHEY, CDR2 SVGEGT, per germline.

A single count supports this clone. Different DNA sequences within this sample yield the same CDR3. The rearrangement links TRBV7-9 to TRBJ2-1; 8 bases are shared with TRBD2. CDR1 and CDR2 (germline): SEHNR, FQNEAQ (reference sequence). The CDR3 has 17 residues. V lost 3 bases to trimming and J lost 1 base; unmatched junction nucleotides: 8. The CDR3 DNA reads TGTGCCAGCAGCTTTCCCCCGGGGGGGAGTTCCTACAATGAGCAGTTCTTC. This gives the protein CASSFPPGGSSYNEQFF.

In its sample, this clone was seen once. The chain links TRBV19 to TRBJ2-5; TRBD2 matches at 10 bases. This CDR3 contains 16 residues. Germline assignment: CDR1 LNHDA and CDR2 SQIVND (reference sequence). The ends lost 3 bases at V and 5 bases at J; junction bases unmatched: 9. CDR3 amino acids: CASSMGAGSGGETQYF. The CDR3 nucleotides read TGTGCCAGTAGTATGGGAGCAGGTAGCGGGGGGGAGACCCAGTACTTC.

V gene TRBV5-1 combines with J gene TRBJ1-2; tentatively, D is TRBD1 (5 bases). This CDR3 is 15 amino acids long. The germline V and J ends were trimmed by 3 bases and 3 bases, with 15 bases remaining between them. Per the germline V gene, CDR1 is SGHRS and CDR2 is YFSETQ. The CDR3 loop reads CASSSAGTEHYGYTF. CDR3 sequence (DNA): TGCGCCAGCAGCTCGGCGGGGACGGAGCACTATGGCTACACCTTC.

The chain has TRBV5-1 and TRBJ2-2; possible D gene TRBD1, 5 bases. Germline V gives CDR1 SGHRS, CDR2 YFSETQ. The CDR3 covers 14 residues. Trimming removed 7 bases at V and 1 base at J, with 11 bases between. The CDR3 here is CASLAGLNTGELFF. The CDR3 DNA is TGCGCCAGCCTGGCAGGGTTGAACACCGGGGAGCTGTTTTTT.

The genes are TRBV5-4 and TRBJ2-2; D may be TRBD2 (7 bases). Per the germline V gene, CDR1 is SGHNT and CDR2 is YYREEE (reference sequence). The CDR3 loop spans 13 amino acids. The V and J ends lost 4 bases and 6 bases respectively, with 10 bases between them. The CDR3 nucleotides read TGTGCCAGCAGCCGGGGGGCGTCCGGGGAGCTGTTTTTT. Its translation is CASSRGASGELFF.

The rearrangement links TRBV4-1 to TRBJ1-6; D remains ambiguous. The CDR3 is 20 amino acids. CDR1 and CDR2 from the germline V gene are MGHRA and YSYEKL. V dropped 1 base and J dropped 7 bases, with 26 bases sitting between them. Written as DNA, the CDR3 is TGCGCCAGCAGCCAAGTAAAGTTAACGCCGGGGAGGGATTTAAATTCACCCCTCCACTTT. It yields the protein CASSQVKLTPGRDLNSPLHF.